This TCR beta chain is from a study of OX40 agonist ivuxolimab in advanced cancers. With respect to the entire study: Ivuxolimab, which targeted the costimulatory receptor OX40 (CD134), was an agonistic, fully human IgG2 monoclonal antibody. Intravenous ivuxolimab was administered to patients every 2 weeks at six dose levels: 0.01, 0.1, 0.3, 1.5, 3 and 10 mg/kg. Of the approximately 50 dose-escalation patients, hepatocellular carcinoma was present in around 20, melanoma in around 15, renal cell carcinoma in 9 and head and neck cancer in 9. In the dose-escalation cohort, nearly 85% of patients were male, and the mean age was 60 years with a range of 23 to 79. Patients were allowed to have had prior anti-PD-1, anti-PD-L1 or anti-CTLA-4 therapy, and around 40% of the dose-escalation patients had previously received checkpoint inhibitors. Partial responses occurred in three dose-escalation patients, of whom one had hepatocellular carcinoma and two had cutaneous melanoma. The purpose of peripheral TCRbeta sequencing was to test whether ivuxolimab changed TCR sequence diversity and led to clonal T-cell expansion. The paper describes the monotherapy dose-escalation part (N ≈ 50 patients) of the phase I trial of ivuxolimab. What the study reported, not specific to this receptor: After ivuxolimab, CD8+ T cells had more expanded clones than CD4+ T cells on average. The antigen specificity of the peripheral T cells that underwent clonal expansion was not determined. In the 0.1-3.0 mg/kg groups, partial responders had among the lowest normalized peripheral clonal expansion, particularly in CD8+ T cells. At doses from 0.1 to 3.0 mg/kg, clonal expansion was seen in both CD4+ and CD8+ blood T cells between baseline and week 6. Low levels of normalized T-cell clonal expansion were also seen in some patients who did not respond.

V is shortened by 1 base, J by 6 bases, and the region joining them spans 10 bases. For CDR1 and CDR2, the germline V gene lists SGHAT and FQNNGV. Inclusive of the bounding cysteine and phenylalanine, the CDR3 is 13 residues long. Only the CDR3 portion is preserved as DNA: 39 bases, with reading frame beginning at the first base. The trial excluded patients who had a history of autoimmune disease or who were on systemic immunosuppression. Peripheral blood for TCR sequencing was drawn from every dose cohort at baseline, at cycle 4 day 1 and at cycle 7 day 1. The samples were drawn from a first-in-human, open-label, multicenter phase I dose-escalation trial of ivuxolimab. Adults with locally advanced or metastatic melanoma, renal cell carcinoma, hepatocellular carcinoma or head and neck squamous cell carcinoma were enrolled in the trial. CD4+ and CD8+ T cells were sorted separately from peripheral blood before TCR sequencing.

Genomic DNA was extracted from sorted cells for sequencing of the TCRbeta CDR3 region. The immunoSEQ Assay was used for sequencing of TCRbeta CDR3 regions. TCRdb re-hosts the immuneACCESS table, in-frame sequences only. Its copies lack some clones; in the studies checked, an unresolved V gene accounts for under half of them, and the cause for the rest is not known. The sample yields about 80,000 clones; about 89% were counted once. In total, the top ten clones hold over 10% of the sample. About this clone: No antigen is known for it. Per-base quality was not reported, and no clone a single base away is much larger than it.

This receptor was taken from an adult with an advanced solid tumor such as melanoma, head and neck, liver or kidney cancer. The chain is encoded by TRBV11-2 joined to TRBJ2-7; the D segment might be TRBD1 or TRBD2, since each matches 5 bases. Sequenced material: CD4+ or CD8+ T cells sorted from blood, taken in a trial of the OX40 agonist ivuxolimab. The nucleotide sequence reads as follows: TGTGCCAGCAGCTTAGGTGGGGCGGGCGAGCAGTACTTC. This yields the protein CASSLGGAGEQYF.